This T cell receptor beta chain comes out of a study of beta chain features in type 1 diabetes. Study-level information: Patients and healthy donors were similar in age, gender and cell yields. Findings of the study overall: Shorter TCRB CDR3s, moderately but significantly so, were found in Type 1 diabetes patients in all four CD4+ subsets. cDNA-based sequencing might over-represent cells highly expressing TCR.

Every isolated RNA sample was fully reverse transcribed, so sequencing captured expressed TCRB transcripts. Clones were read by immunoSEQ multiplex PCR, and TCRdb kept only the in-frame ones, dropping some. The sample includes about 23,000 clones, roughly 56% seen only once; the top ten take 0.37%. Turning to this clone: Antigen: not known.

Sorting with CD45RO/CCR7/CD25/CD127/CD95/CD27 yielded naive, central memory, regulatory and stem-like memory CD4+ cells. V was trimmed by 3 bases and J by 4 bases, leaving 6 bases between them. This CDR3 is built from 12 residues. The germline gives CDR1 ENHRY, CDR2 SYGVKD. This TCR derives from a man younger than 35 with type 1 diabetes. V gene TRBV10-3 combines with J gene TRBJ1-2, with unresolved D. Sample: stem cell memory CD4+ T cells from blood. The CDR3 bases are TGTGCCATCAGTGATGGCAGCTATGGCTACACCTTC. Its translation is CAISDGSYGYTF.